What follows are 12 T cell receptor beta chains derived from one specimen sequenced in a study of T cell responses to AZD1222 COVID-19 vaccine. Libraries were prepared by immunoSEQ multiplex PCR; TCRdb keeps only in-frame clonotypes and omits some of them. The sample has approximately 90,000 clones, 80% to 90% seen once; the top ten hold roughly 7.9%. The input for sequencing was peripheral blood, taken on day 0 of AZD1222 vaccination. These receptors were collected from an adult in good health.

The CDR3 sequence: CASRQSGVETQYF. CDR3 coding DNA: TGTGCCAGCAGACAGAGCGGAGTGGAGACCCAGTACTTC. The J gene is TRBJ2-5, the V gene TRBV28, with D perhaps TRBD2 (5 bases). Trimming left V 6 bases short and J 5 bases short, with 13 bases between. This CDR3 is 13 amino acids long. Germline V gene sequence: CDR1 MDHEN, CDR2 SYDVKM. Filled out from reference TRBV28 and TRBJ2-5, the complete variable domain reads DVKVTQSSRYLVKRTGEKVFLECVQDMDHENMFWYRQDPGLGLRLIYFSYDVKMKEKGDIPEGYSVSREKKERFSLILESASTNQTSMYLCASRQSGVETQYFGPGTRLLVL.

The CDR3 DNA sequence: TGTGCCACATCAGCGGCACCAACCTACGAGCAGTACTTC. It translates to CATSAAPTYEQYF. V and J are TRBV28 and TRBJ2-7; D might be TRBD2 (5 bases). V lost 10 bases to trimming and J lost 2 bases, with 15 bases between them. CDR3 length: 13 amino acids. Germline CDR1 reads MDHEN; CDR2 reads SYDVKM.

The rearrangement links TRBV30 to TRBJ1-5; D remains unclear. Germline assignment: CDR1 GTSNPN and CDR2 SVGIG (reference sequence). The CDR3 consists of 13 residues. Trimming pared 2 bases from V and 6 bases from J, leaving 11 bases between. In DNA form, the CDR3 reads TGTGCCTGGAGTTCTGGCGGCAGTCAGCCCCAGCATTTT. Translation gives CAWSSGGSQPQHF.

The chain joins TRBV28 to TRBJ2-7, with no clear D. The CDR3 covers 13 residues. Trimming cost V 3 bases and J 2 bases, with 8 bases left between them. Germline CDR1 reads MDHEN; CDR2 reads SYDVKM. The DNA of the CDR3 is TGTGCCAGCAGTTTCCCCCAGACCTACGAGCAGTACTTC. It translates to CASSFPQTYEQYF.

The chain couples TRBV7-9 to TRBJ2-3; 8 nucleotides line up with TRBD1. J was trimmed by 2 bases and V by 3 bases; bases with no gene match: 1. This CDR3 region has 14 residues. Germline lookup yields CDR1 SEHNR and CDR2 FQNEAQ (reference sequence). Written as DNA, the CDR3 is TGTGCCAGCAGCTTGGGACAGGACACAGATACGCAGTATTTT. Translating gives CASSLGQDTDTQYF.

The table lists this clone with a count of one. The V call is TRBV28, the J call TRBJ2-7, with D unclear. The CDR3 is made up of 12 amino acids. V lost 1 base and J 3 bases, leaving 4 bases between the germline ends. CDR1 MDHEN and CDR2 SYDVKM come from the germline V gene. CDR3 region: CASSLSGYEQYF. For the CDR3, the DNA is TGTGCCAGCAGTTTATCGGGCTACGAGCAGTACTTC.

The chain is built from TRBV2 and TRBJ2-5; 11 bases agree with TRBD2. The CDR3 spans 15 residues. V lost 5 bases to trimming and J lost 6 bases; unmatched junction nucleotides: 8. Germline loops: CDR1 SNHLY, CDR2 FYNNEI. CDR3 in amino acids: CASSLAGGPGKTQYF. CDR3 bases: TGTGCCAGCAGTTTAGCGGGAGGGCCGGGAAAGACCCAGTACTTC.

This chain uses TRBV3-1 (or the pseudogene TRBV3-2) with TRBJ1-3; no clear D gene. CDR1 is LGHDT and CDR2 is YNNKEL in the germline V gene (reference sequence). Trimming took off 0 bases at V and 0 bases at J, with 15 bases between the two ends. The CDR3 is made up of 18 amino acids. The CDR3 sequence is CASSQDFGNPSSGNTIYF. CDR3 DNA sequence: TGTGCCAGCAGCCAAGATTTTGGGAACCCTAGCTCTGGAAACACCATATATTTT.

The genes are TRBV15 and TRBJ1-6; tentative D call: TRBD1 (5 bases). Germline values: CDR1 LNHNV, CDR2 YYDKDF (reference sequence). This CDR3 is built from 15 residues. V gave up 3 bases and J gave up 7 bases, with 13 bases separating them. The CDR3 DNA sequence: TGTGCCACCAGCAGCCGAGGGGCAGGGAATTCACCCCTCCACTTT. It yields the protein CATSSRGAGNSPLHF.

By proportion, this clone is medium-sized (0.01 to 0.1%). CDR3 DNA: TGTGCCAGCTCACCCCTCAGGGACGGAATCTACGAGCAGTACTTC. Amino acids: CASSPLRDGIYEQYF. The rearrangement joins TRBV18 to TRBJ2-7; either TRBD1 or TRBD2 may fit D (5 bases each). Germline V gene lookup returns CDR1 KGHSH and CDR2 LQKENI. The ends were cut back, 3 bases at V and 3 bases at J, with 15 bases in the middle. This CDR3 spans 15 amino acids.

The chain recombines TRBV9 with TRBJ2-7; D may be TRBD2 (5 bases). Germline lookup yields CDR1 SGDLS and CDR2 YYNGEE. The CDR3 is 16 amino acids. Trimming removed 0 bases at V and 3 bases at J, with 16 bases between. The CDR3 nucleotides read TGTGCCAGCAGCGTAGGACGGGGTGGGAGTATCTACGAGCAGTACTTC. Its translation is CASSVGRGGSIYEQYF.

CDR3 sequence (DNA): TGTGCCACCAGCGCACGTCGAGTAGTAGGCAACACCGGGGAGCTGTTTTTT. Translated, it gives CATSARRVVGNTGELFF. J is TRBJ2-2 and V is TRBV15; unclear D gene. V was cut by 5 bases and J by 2 bases, with 18 bases left in between. The germline CDR1 and CDR2 sequences are LNHNV and YYDKDF (reference sequence). This CDR3 comprises 17 residues.